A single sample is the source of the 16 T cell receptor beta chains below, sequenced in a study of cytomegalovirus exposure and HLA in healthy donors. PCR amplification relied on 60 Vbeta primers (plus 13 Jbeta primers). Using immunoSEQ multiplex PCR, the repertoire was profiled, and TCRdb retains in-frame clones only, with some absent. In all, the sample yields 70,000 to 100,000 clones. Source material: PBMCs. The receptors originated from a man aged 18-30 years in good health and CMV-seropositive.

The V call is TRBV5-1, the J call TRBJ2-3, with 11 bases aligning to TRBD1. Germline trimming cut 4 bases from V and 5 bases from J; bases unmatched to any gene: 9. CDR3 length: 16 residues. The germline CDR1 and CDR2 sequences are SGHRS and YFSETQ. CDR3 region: CASSPEWTGGKDTQYF. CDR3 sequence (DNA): TGCGCCAGCAGCCCGGAATGGACAGGGGGCAAAGATACGCAGTATTTT.

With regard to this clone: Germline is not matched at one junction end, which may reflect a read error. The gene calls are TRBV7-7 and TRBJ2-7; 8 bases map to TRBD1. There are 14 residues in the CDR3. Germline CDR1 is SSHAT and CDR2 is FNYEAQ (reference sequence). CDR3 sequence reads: CASSQGAVGYEQYF. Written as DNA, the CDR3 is TGTGCTAGCAGCCAGGGGGCGGTGGGCTACGAGCAGTACTTC.

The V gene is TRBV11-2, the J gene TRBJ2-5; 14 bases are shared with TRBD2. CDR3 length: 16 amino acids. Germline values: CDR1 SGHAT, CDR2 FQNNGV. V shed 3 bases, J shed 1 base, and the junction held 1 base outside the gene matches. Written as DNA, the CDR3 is TGTGCCAGCAGCTTTGGGACTAGCGGGGGCCAAGAGACCCAGTACTTC. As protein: CASSFGTSGGQETQYF.

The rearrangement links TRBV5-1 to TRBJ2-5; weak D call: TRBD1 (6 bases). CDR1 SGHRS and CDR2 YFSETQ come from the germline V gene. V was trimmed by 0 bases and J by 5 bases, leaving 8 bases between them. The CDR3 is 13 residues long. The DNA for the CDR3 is TGCGCCAGCAGCTTGGGCAGGGGTGAGACCCAGTACTTC. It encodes CASSLGRGETQYF.

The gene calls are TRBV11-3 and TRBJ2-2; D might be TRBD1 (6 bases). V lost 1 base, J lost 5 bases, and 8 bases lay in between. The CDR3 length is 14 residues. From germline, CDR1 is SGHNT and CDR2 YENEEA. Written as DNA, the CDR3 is TGTGCCAGCAGCTTAGGACAGGAAACCGGGGAGCTGTTTTTT. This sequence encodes CASSLGQETGELFF.

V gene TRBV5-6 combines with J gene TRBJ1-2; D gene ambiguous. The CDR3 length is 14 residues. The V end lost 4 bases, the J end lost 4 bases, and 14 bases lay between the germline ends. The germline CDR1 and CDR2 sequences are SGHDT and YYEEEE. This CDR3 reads CASSRPSGPYGYTF. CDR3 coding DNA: TGTGCCAGCAGCCGACCCAGCGGCCCCTATGGCTACACCTTC.

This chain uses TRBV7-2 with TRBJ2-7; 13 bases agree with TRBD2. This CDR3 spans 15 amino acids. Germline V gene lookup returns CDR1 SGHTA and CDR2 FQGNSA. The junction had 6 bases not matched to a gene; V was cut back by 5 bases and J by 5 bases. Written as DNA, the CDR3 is TGTGCCAGCAGCAAACTAGCGGGAGGGCCCCACGAGCAGTACTTC. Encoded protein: CASSKLAGGPHEQYF.

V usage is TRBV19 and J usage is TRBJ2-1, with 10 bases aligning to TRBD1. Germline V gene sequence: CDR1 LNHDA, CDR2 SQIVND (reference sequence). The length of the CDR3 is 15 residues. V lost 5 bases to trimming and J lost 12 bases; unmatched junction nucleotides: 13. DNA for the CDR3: TGTGCCAGTAGTCACTCGGGACAGGGGCTCTGTGCGCAGTTCTTC. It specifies CASSHSGQGLCAQFF.

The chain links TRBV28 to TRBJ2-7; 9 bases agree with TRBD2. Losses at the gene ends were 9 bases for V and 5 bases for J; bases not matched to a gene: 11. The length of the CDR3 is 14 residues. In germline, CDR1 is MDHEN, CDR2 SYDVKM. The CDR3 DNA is TGTGCCAGTGGGGGGGCTAGCGGGACTGACGAGCAGTACTTC. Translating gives CASGGASGTDEQYF.

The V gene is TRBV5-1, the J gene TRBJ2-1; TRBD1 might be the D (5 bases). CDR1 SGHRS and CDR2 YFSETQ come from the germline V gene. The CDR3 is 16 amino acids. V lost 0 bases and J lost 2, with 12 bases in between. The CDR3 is CASSLVQGGPYNEQFF. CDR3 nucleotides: TGCGCCAGCAGCTTGGTTCAGGGTGGCCCCTACAATGAGCAGTTCTTC.

This CDR3 is CASSITRSRRTEAFF. The CDR3 nucleotides read TGTGCCAGTAGTATCACCAGGTCCAGACGAACTGAAGCTTTCTTT. The rearrangement uses TRBV19 and TRBJ1-1; D is unclear. V was trimmed by 3 bases and J by 5 bases, leaving 16 bases between them. Germline CDR1 is LNHDA and CDR2 is SQIVND (reference sequence). The CDR3 is 15 residues long.

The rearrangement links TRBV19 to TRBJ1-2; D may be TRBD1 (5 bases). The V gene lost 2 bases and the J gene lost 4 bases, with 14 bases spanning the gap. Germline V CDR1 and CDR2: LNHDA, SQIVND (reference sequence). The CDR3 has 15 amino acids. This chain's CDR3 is CASSIHLDSFYGYTF. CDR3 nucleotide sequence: TGTGCCAGTAGTATACACCTCGACAGTTTCTATGGCTACACCTTC.

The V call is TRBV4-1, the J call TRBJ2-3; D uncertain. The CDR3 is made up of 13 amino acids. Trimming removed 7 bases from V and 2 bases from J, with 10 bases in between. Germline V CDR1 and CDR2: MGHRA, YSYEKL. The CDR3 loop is CASTGGNTDTQYF. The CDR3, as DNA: TGCGCCAGCACTGGCGGCAACACAGATACGCAGTATTTT.

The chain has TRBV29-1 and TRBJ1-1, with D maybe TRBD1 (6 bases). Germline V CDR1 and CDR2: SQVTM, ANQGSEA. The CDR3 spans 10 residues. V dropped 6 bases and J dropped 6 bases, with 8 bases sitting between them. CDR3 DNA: TGCAGCGTCGGGACACCTGAAGCTTTCTTT. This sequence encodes CSVGTPEAFF. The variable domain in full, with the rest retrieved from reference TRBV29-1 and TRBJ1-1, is SAVISQKPSRDICQRGTSLTIQCQVDSQVTMMFWYRQQPGQSLTLIATANQGSEATYESGFVIDKFPISRPNLTFSTLTVSNMSPEDSSIYLCSVGTPEAFFGQGTRLTVV.

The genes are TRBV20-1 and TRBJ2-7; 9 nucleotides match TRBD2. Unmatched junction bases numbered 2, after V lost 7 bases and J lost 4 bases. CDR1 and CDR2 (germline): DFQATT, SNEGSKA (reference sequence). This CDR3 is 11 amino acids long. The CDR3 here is CSVSGGYEQYF. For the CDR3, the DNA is TGCAGTGTCAGCGGGGGGTACGAGCAGTACTTC.

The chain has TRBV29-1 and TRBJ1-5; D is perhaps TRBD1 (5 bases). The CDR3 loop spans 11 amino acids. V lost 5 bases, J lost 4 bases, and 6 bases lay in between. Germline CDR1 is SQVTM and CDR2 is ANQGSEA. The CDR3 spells CSVRQNQPQHF. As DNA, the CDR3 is TGCAGCGTTCGACAGAATCAGCCCCAGCATTTT.